One and the same sample provided the 27 T cell receptor beta chains below, sequenced in a study of T cell responses to AZD1222 COVID-19 vaccine. Assay: immunoSEQ multiplex PCR; the TCRdb copy retains only in-frame clones and omits some. The data contain over 65,000 clones, 92% of them seen just once; the ten biggest clones take up around 7.1%. This specimen was peripheral blood, taken on day 0 of MenACWY control vaccination. These receptors came from an adult in good health.

This clone was recorded once. The gene calls are TRBV6-5 and TRBJ1-4; TRBD1 aligns across 9 bases. V lost 4 bases and J lost 9; bases outside the gene matches: 12. The germline gives CDR1 MNHEY, CDR2 SVGAGI. The length of the CDR3 is 16 residues. In DNA form, the CDR3 reads TGTGCCAGCAGTTCCACCGGGACAGGGATCGGTAAAAAACTGTTTTTT. Translating gives CASSSTGTGIGKKLFF.

The chain uses TRBV4-1 and TRBJ1-3; D perhaps matches TRBD1 (5 bases). In germline, CDR1 is MGHRA, CDR2 YSYEKL. This CDR3 has 16 amino acids. Between the trimmed V and J ends, which lost 0 bases and 4 bases, there was a span of 13 bases. CDR3 nucleotides: TGCGCCAGCAGCCAAGATAAGGGGAATTCAGGAAACACCATATATTTT. This codes for CASSQDKGNSGNTIYF.

The rearrangement joins TRBV14 to TRBJ2-4, with 8 nucleotides matching TRBD1. Per germline, CDR1 SGHDN and CDR2 FVKESK. This CDR3 spans 15 amino acids. Unmatched junction bases numbered 3, after V lost 2 bases and J lost 3 bases. The CDR3 nucleotides read TGTGCCAGCAGCCAACAGGACAGGGTCAAAAACATTCAGTACTTC. This gives the protein CASSQQDRVKNIQYF.

The chain combines TRBV4-3 with TRBJ2-3; 7 bases are shared with TRBD1. Trimming took 3 bases from V and 6 from J; bases not matched to a gene: 6. From germline, CDR1 is LGHNA and CDR2 YSLEER. The length of the CDR3 is 14 residues. CDR3 amino acids: CASSQTGIPDTQYF. The CDR3 DNA follows: TGCGCCAGCAGCCAGACAGGGATCCCCGATACGCAGTATTTT.

CDR3 loop: CASSKALWDSSNQPQHF. CDR3 sequence (DNA): TGTGCCAGCAGCAAAGCGCTTTGGGACAGTAGCAATCAGCCCCAGCATTTT. The J gene is TRBJ1-5, the V gene TRBV21-1; TRBD1 is taken as the D call from the table, unchecked against the DNA. TRBV21-1 is termed a pseudogene. This CDR3 spans 17 amino acids.

With regard to this clone: An end of the junction differs from the germline gene, which may be a read error. The chain carries TRBV7-7 and TRBJ2-5; maybe TRBD2 (5 bases). Looked up from germline, CDR1 is SSHAT and CDR2 is FNYEAQ (reference sequence). This CDR3 is 12 amino acids long. Written as DNA, the CDR3 is TGTGCTAGCACCTCCACGGGGGAGACCCAGTACTTC. This encodes CASTSTGETQYF.

The chain couples TRBV5-1 to TRBJ1-6; 8 bases agree with TRBD1. Germline CDR1 and CDR2: SGHRS and YFSETQ. CDR3 length equals 16 residues. Trimming removed 3 bases from V and 10 bases from J; junction bases left unmatched: 12. CDR3 sequence: CASSSRPRGPGSPLHF. The CDR3 coding sequence is TGCGCCAGCAGCTCGCGACCCAGGGGGCCAGGGTCACCCCTCCACTTT. The full variable domain, its missing parts supplied by reference TRBV5-1 and TRBJ1-6, is KAGVTQTPRYLIKTRGQQVTLSCSPISGHRSVSWYQQTPGQGLQFLFEYFSETQRNKGNFPGRFSGRQFSNSRSEMNVSTLELGDSALYLCASSSRPRGPGSPLHFGNGTRLTVT.

The chain uses TRBV2 and TRBJ2-7; TRBD1 might be the D (5 bases). CDR1 and CDR2 (germline): SNHLY, FYNNEI. CDR3 length: 13 residues. Trimming removed 7 bases at V and 1 base at J, with 11 bases between. CDR3 in DNA: TGTGCCAGCACCCTGGACATTTCCTACGAGCAGTACTTC. Protein: CASTLDISYEQYF. Full variable domain (outside the CDR3, taken from reference TRBV2 and TRBJ2-7): EPEVTQTPSHQVTQMGQEVILRCVPISNHLYFYWYRQILGQKVEFLVSFYNNEISEKSEIFDDQFSVERPDGSNFTLKIRSTKLEDSAMYFCASTLDISYEQYFGPGTRLTVT.

The rearrangement joins TRBV5-1 to TRBJ2-1, with 8 nucleotides matching TRBD1. V shed 0 bases, J shed 8 bases, and the junction held 4 bases outside the gene matches. The CDR3 is 14 amino acids. Germline loops: CDR1 SGHRS, CDR2 YFSETQ. CDR3 bases: TGCGCCAGCAGCTTGGGACAGGGGTGGGATGAGCAGTTCTTC. It codes for CASSLGQGWDEQFF.

The J gene is TRBJ1-5, the V gene TRBV19; D is unresolved. Germline-derived CDR1 and CDR2 are LNHDA and SQIVND (reference sequence). The V gene lost 3 bases and the J gene lost 5 bases, with 11 bases spanning the gap. The CDR3 has 14 residues. The CDR3 region is CASSIFQRDQPQHF. The CDR3 bases are TGTGCCAGTAGTATTTTCCAGAGAGATCAGCCCCAGCATTTT.

The chain uses TRBV7-9 and TRBJ2-3; D is possibly TRBD2 (6 bases). The germline V and J ends were trimmed by 1 base and 1 base, with 12 bases remaining between them. This CDR3 comprises 16 residues. Looked up from germline, CDR1 is SEHNR and CDR2 is FQNEAQ (reference sequence). The CDR3 DNA reads TGTGCCAGCAGCTTAGTTATAGCGGTGGGCACAGATACGCAGTATTTT. Its translation is CASSLVIAVGTDTQYF.

The rearrangement uses TRBV3-1 (or the pseudogene TRBV3-2) and TRBJ1-5; D gene uncertain. This CDR3 has 15 residues. Germline V gives CDR1 LGHDT, CDR2 YNNKEL (reference sequence). V gave up 1 base and J gave up 5 bases, with 12 bases separating them. Here the CDR3 DNA reads TGTGCCAGCAGCCAAGTAGGCGGTTCGGATCAGCCCCAGCATTTT. Protein: CASSQVGGSDQPQHF.

The chain uses TRBV19 and TRBJ1-2; no clear D gene. Germline values: CDR1 LNHDA, CDR2 SQIVND (reference sequence). Trimming pared 7 bases from V and 0 bases from J, leaving 3 bases between. This CDR3 region has 11 residues. CDR3 sequence: CASTTNYGYTF. CDR3 nucleotides: TGTGCCAGTACTACTAACTATGGCTACACCTTC.

The V gene is TRBV6-2 or TRBV6-3, the J gene TRBJ1-6; the D is unclear. The CDR3 contains 13 residues. Trimming left V 4 bases short and J 13 bases short, with 14 bases between. Germline lookup yields CDR1 MNHEY and CDR2 SVGEGT. The CDR3 DNA reads TGTGCCAGCAGTTTCGACCGGTGGGCGCCCCTCCACTTT. The encoded protein is CASSFDRWAPLHF.

This sequence joins TRBV2 and TRBJ2-7, with TRBD1 matching over 9 bases. The CDR3 extends over 13 amino acids. Trimming took 8 bases from V and 5 from J; bases not matched to a gene: 7. Germline V CDR1 and CDR2: SNHLY, FYNNEI. The CDR3 DNA sequence: TGTGCCAGCCAAGGACAGGGGAGCCACGAGCAGTACTTC. Its translation: CASQGQGSHEQYF.

The rearrangement links TRBV20-1 to TRBJ2-7; D is unclear. The CDR3 covers 11 residues. V lost 3 bases to trimming and J lost 3 bases, with 6 bases between them. Germline CDR1 and CDR2: DFQATT and SNEGSKA (reference sequence). CDR3 nucleotides: TGCAGTGCTAGGGCCGACTACGAGCAGTACTTC. This translates into CSARADYEQYF.

The J gene is TRBJ2-3, the V gene TRBV4-3; 12 nucleotides align to TRBD2. CDR1 and CDR2 (germline): LGHNA, YSLEER. There are 17 residues in the CDR3. V was pared by 1 base and J by 4 bases, with 6 bases of the junction left unmatched. CDR3 protein: CASSQGLTSGSADTQYF. CDR3 DNA sequence: TGCGCCAGCAGCCAAGGCTTGACTAGCGGGAGTGCAGATACGCAGTATTTT.

This rearrangement joins TRBV29-1 to TRBJ1-2; D uncertain. Germline lookup yields CDR1 SQVTM and CDR2 ANQGSEA. There are 10 residues in the CDR3. Deletions cut 5 bases from V and 8 bases from J, with 9 bases between. CDR3 in amino acids: CSVRQDGYTF. CDR3 DNA: TGCAGCGTTCGTCAGGACGGCTACACCTTC. The full variable domain, rest sourced from reference TRBV29-1 and TRBJ1-2, is SAVISQKPSRDICQRGTSLTIQCQVDSQVTMMFWYRQQPGQSLTLIATANQGSEATYESGFVIDKFPISRPNLTFSTLTVSNMSPEDSSIYLCSVRQDGYTFGSGTRLTVV.

The V gene is TRBV7-2, the J gene TRBJ2-5; 7 bases are shared with TRBD2. The length of the CDR3 is 13 residues. V shed 5 bases, J shed 2 bases, and the junction held 2 bases outside the gene matches. In germline, CDR1 is SGHTA, CDR2 FQGNSA. CDR3: CASSRGLQETQYF. CDR3 DNA sequence: TGTGCCAGCAGCAGGGGACTACAAGAGACCCAGTACTTC. The whole variable domain, remainder taken from reference TRBV7-2 and TRBJ2-5, is GAGVSQSPSNKVTEKGKDVELRCDPISGHTALYWYRQSLGQGLEFLIYFQGNSAPDKSGLPSDRFSAERTGGSVSTLTIQRTQQEDSAVYLCASSRGLQETQYFGPGTRLLVL.

Concerning this clone: The junction departs from the called germline gene at one end, perhaps through a read error. The genes are TRBV6-2 or TRBV6-3 and TRBJ1-5; tentatively, D is TRBD1 (5 bases). The CDR3 spans 12 residues. Germline CDR1 and CDR2: MNHEY and SVGEGT. The chain's CDR3 is CASSYGGTPADF. For the CDR3, the DNA is TGTGCCAGCAGTTACGGGGGGACGCCGGCGGATTTT.

The J gene is TRBJ2-7, the V gene TRBV7-9, with 9 bases identical to TRBD2. Losses at the gene ends were 5 bases for V and 5 bases for J; bases not matched to a gene: 7. This CDR3 is 14 amino acids long. Germline V gene sequence: CDR1 SEHNR, CDR2 FQNEAQ (reference sequence). The CDR3 DNA sequence: TGTGCCAGCAGCCTTAGCGGGAGCATCGACGAGCAGTACTTC. Translated: CASSLSGSIDEQYF.

The CDR3 sequence is CASSTDRVRETQYF. The DNA for the CDR3 is TGTGCCAGCAGCACGGACAGGGTACGAGAGACCCAGTACTTC. The J gene is TRBJ2-5, the V gene TRBV7-2; TRBD1 aligns across 8 bases. V dropped 5 bases and J dropped 4; count of bases not matched to a gene: 6. Germline loops: CDR1 SGHTA, CDR2 FQGNSA. This CDR3 region has 14 residues.

CDR3 DNA: TGTGCCAGTAGTGGGGGACAGGCATCGATTGAGCAGTTCTTC. As protein: CASSGGQASIEQFF. The genes are TRBV19 and TRBJ2-1, with 8 bases matching TRBD1. This CDR3 has 14 amino acids. Germline trimming cut 5 bases from V and 9 bases from J; bases unmatched to any gene: 9. Germline values: CDR1 LNHDA, CDR2 SQIVND (reference sequence).

The gene calls are TRBV24-1 and TRBJ2-2; D is possibly TRBD1 (6 bases). The CDR3 extends over 18 amino acids. CDR1 and CDR2 from the germline V gene are KGHDR and SFDVKD. The V gene lost 3 bases and the J gene lost 1 base, with 17 bases spanning the gap. The CDR3 DNA sequence: TGTGCCACCAGTGATATTCCGATGGGGGCCTTGAACACCGGGGAGCTGTTTTTT. It translates to CATSDIPMGALNTGELFF.

The V gene is TRBV28, the J gene TRBJ1-6, with TRBD1 identical over 7 bases. There are 15 residues in the CDR3. The germline CDR1 and CDR2 sequences are MDHEN and SYDVKM. V trimming: 3 bases; J trimming: 8 bases; junction bases outside the gene matches: 7. The CDR3 nucleotides read TGTGCCAGCAGTTTGAGACAGGGCCTCCATTCACCCCTCCACTTT. Protein: CASSLRQGLHSPLHF.

The rearrangement uses TRBV19 and TRBJ2-7, with 7 bases identical to TRBD1. CDR1 is LNHDA, CDR2 SQIVND, per germline (reference sequence). The CDR3 covers 14 residues. V was clipped by 5 bases and J by 1 base; unmatched bases: 5. DNA of the CDR3: TGTGCCAGTAGTCCCGGGACAGCTTCCTACGAGCAGTACTTC. This codes for CASSPGTASYEQYF.

The chain links TRBV6-6 to TRBJ2-2; 7 bases map to TRBD2. The V gene's germline CDR1 is MNHNY and CDR2 SVGAGI (reference sequence). The V segment lost 2 bases and the J segment 4 bases; nucleotides outside the gene matches: 4. The CDR3 length is 15 residues. The CDR3 bases are TGTGCCAGCAGTTACACGGGACTACGCACCGGGGAGCTGTTTTTT. Protein sequence: CASSYTGLRTGELFF.